Below, 15 T cell receptor beta chains from the same sample are listed, as sequenced in a study of blood T cell repertoires in COVID-19. TCRdb's copy holds only in-frame clones and misses some; the assay was immunoSEQ multiplex PCR. The table shows about 220,000 clones, with approximately 85% occurring only once. Sequences were obtained from peripheral blood. The source is a woman in her 70s with COVID-19, enrolled during active disease.

The genes are TRBV21-1 and TRBJ1-1. TRBV21-1 is classified as a pseudogene. The CDR3 has 14 amino acids. The chain's CDR3 is CASSKEEGNTEAFF. The CDR3, as DNA: TGTGCCAGCAGCAAAGAGGAGGGAAACACTGAAGCTTTCTTT.

The CDR3 here is CAWAGQGNQPQHF. CDR3 sequence (DNA): TGTGCCTGGGCGGGACAGGGCAATCAGCCCCAGCATTTT. This chain uses TRBV30 with TRBJ1-5; 8 bases are a match to TRBD1. The V gene end was trimmed by 5 bases and the J gene end by 2 bases; junction bases not matched to a gene: 2. Germline values: CDR1 GTSNPN, CDR2 SVGIG (reference sequence). The CDR3 extends over 13 amino acids.

The chain joins TRBV10-3 to TRBJ1-1; possible D gene TRBD1, 5 bases. Germline-derived CDR1 and CDR2 are ENHRY and SYGVKD. The CDR3 extends over 14 amino acids. V lost 6 bases and J lost 6, with 17 bases in between. The CDR3 is CAISDGARRAEAFF. The CDR3 DNA is TGTGCCATCAGCGACGGGGCACGGAGGGCTGAAGCTTTCTTT.

This clone appeared once. CDR3 sequence (DNA): TGTGCCAGCAGCCAGACAGACAGGGGGCGAGATGCAACTAATGAAAAACTGTTTTTT. This translates into CASSQTDRGRDATNEKLFF. The gene calls are TRBV3-1 (or the pseudogene TRBV3-2) and TRBJ1-4; TRBD1 matches at 10 bases. J lost 0 bases, V lost 3 bases, and 10 bases had no gene match. The CDR3 totals 19 residues. The germline V gene has CDR1 LGHDT and CDR2 YNNKEL (reference sequence).

The CDR3 DNA reads TGTGCCAGCAGCCAACCCAGAGGGAAAGCTTTCTTT. Amino acid sequence: CASSQPRGKAFF. The rearrangement uses TRBV3-1 (or the pseudogene TRBV3-2) and TRBJ1-1; D is ambiguous. The CDR3 runs to 12 residues. Per germline, CDR1 LGHDT and CDR2 YNNKEL (reference sequence). V lost 2 bases to trimming and J lost 9 bases, with 10 bases between them.

The rearrangement joins TRBV12-3 or TRBV12-4 to TRBJ1-5; no clear D. The V gene lost 0 bases and the J gene lost 7 bases, with 4 bases spanning the gap. The CDR3 has 12 residues. The CDR3 DNA sequence: TGTGCCAGCAGTTTAGCGGCCCAGCCCCAGCATTTT. The encoded protein is CASSLAAQPQHF.

This chain connects TRBV6-5 to TRBJ2-7, with a weak D call TRBD2 (6 bases). CDR3 length: 12 amino acids. The germline V gene encodes CDR1 MNHEY and CDR2 SVGAGI. Trimming took off 8 bases at V and 2 bases at J, with 10 bases between the two ends. The CDR3 reads CASRTTTYEQYF. The CDR3 nucleotides are TGTGCCAGCCGGACTACCACCTACGAGCAGTACTTC.

The chain combines TRBV3-1 (or the pseudogene TRBV3-2) with TRBJ2-2; 7 nucleotides agree with TRBD2. The V and J ends lost 4 bases and 5 bases, in that order; junction bases with no gene match: 10. The CDR3 totals 16 residues. Germline lookup yields CDR1 LGHDT and CDR2 YNNKEL (reference sequence). The CDR3 here is CASSREGTTLTGELFF. CDR3 bases: TGTGCCAGCAGCCGGGAAGGGACTACCTTAACCGGGGAGCTGTTTTTT.

The chain carries TRBV19 and TRBJ1-4, with a weak D call TRBD1 (5 bases). Trimming cost V 1 base and J 8 bases, with 14 bases left between them. CDR1 and CDR2 from the germline V gene are LNHDA and SQIVND (reference sequence). The CDR3 is 15 amino acids. Here the CDR3 DNA reads TGTGCCAGTAGTATAGGGGAGGGGTTTGACGAAAAACTGTTTTTT. Protein: CASSIGEGFDEKLFF.

The chain couples TRBV5-4 to TRBJ1-1; D is ambiguous. The CDR3 has 15 amino acids. Deletions cut 0 bases from V and 0 bases from J, with 9 bases between. Germline V gene sequence: CDR1 SGHNT, CDR2 YYREEE (reference sequence). The CDR3: CASSLGGDLNTEAFF. In DNA, the CDR3 is TGTGCCAGCAGCTTGGGAGGCGACCTGAACACTGAAGCTTTCTTT.

CDR3 DNA sequence: TGTGCCAGCAGCGTGGACAGGCACAATGAGCAGTTCTTC. It translates to CASSVDRHNEQFF. The chain couples TRBV5-5 to TRBJ2-1, with TRBD1 matching 7 bases. Germline CDR1 and CDR2: SGHKS and YYEKEE (reference sequence). The CDR3 totals 13 residues. V lost 4 bases to trimming and J lost 5 bases; unmatched junction nucleotides: 3.

This clone was seen only once. The chain employs TRBV5-4 and TRBJ2-1; D is possibly TRBD1 (6 bases). V dropped 0 bases and J dropped 2 bases, with 12 bases sitting between them. CDR3 length: 16 residues. Per germline, CDR1 SGHNT and CDR2 YYREEE (reference sequence). The chain's CDR3 is CASSLGAGVTYNEQFF. The DNA of the CDR3 is TGTGCCAGCAGCTTGGGAGCAGGGGTTACCTACAATGAGCAGTTCTTC.

The rearrangement joins TRBV6-2 or TRBV6-3 to TRBJ1-1; tentative D call: TRBD1 (6 bases). Per germline, CDR1 MNHEY and CDR2 SVGEGT. The CDR3 covers 12 residues. Trimming removed 2 bases at V and 11 bases at J, with 12 bases between. Written as DNA, the CDR3 is TGTGCCAGCAGTTACCAACAGGGCAGGGCTTTCTTT. Translation: CASSYQQGRAFF.

The rearrangement joins TRBV7-9 to TRBJ1-1; possibly TRBD1 for D (6 bases). Germline V CDR1 and CDR2: SEHNR, FQNEAQ (reference sequence). The CDR3 consists of 13 residues. The V end was cut by 6 bases, the J end by 4 bases, with 12 bases between. CDR3 sequence: CASSPTGITEAFF. The CDR3 DNA follows: TGTGCCAGCAGTCCCACAGGGATCACTGAAGCTTTCTTT.

This chain joins TRBV25-1 and TRBJ2-7; 7 positions match TRBD1. Germline V CDR1 and CDR2: MGHDK, SYGVNS. With V trimmed by 3 bases and J by 3 bases, 5 bases remained unmatched. There are 14 residues in the CDR3. The CDR3 DNA follows: TGTGCCAGCAGTGATGAGAGGGACAGCTACGAGCAGTACTTC. Its protein product is CASSDERDSYEQYF.